This T cell receptor (beta chain) was recovered during a study of a mutant IDH1 vaccine in newly diagnosed glioma (dated by TCRdb to 2020 to 2022). About the full investigation: Vaccination started 4-6 weeks after radiotherapy alone, or was given together with temozolomide cycles in the groups whose treatment included chemotherapy. For exploratory analyses, longitudinal TCRB deep sequencing was carried out in 25 to 30 treated patients wherever samples were available. Six visits were used for peripheral blood collection: V03 (baseline), V05, V07, V10, V12 and V13. Prior to enrollment, standard therapy consisting of radiotherapy alone, temozolomide alone, or radiochemotherapy with temozolomide had been administered to patients, with the combination being received by most patients. Of the approximately 32 treated patients, approximately 62% were male and about 40% were female, and the mean age was 40.4 years. The week-35 safety follow-up was designated visit V12, and the week-47 end of study was designated visit V13. The paper as a whole reports these results and caveats: Selection of PBMC samples for TCRB deep sequencing was based on availability. Immune responses induced by the vaccine were seen in 93.3% of patients across multiple MHC alleles. Pseudoprogression appeared unrelated to alterations in the top peripheral T cell clonotypes detected by TCRB sequencing. According to the authors, sample limitations meant that analyses of patient blood samples could not be reproduced.

The label giving this sample's time point can be read as: week 47, end of study. Every vaccine dose consisted of 300 ug of a 20-mer mutant IDH1 peptide in Montanide, administered subcutaneously together with topical imiquimod. Patients were given eight vaccinations, in weeks 1, 3, 5, 7, 11, 15, 19 and 23, which matched visits V03 through V10. Donors had newly diagnosed WHO grade 3 or 4 IDH1-mutant astrocytomas with loss of nuclear ATRX. The samples were drawn from NOA16, a multicentre, single-arm, open-label phase I trial in Germany that tested a mutant IDH1 peptide vaccine in humans for the first time. The DNeasy Blood and Tissue Kit was used to extract genomic DNA from EDTA blood for TCRB sequencing. Library creation used the immunoSEQ multiplex PCR assay. Following the manufacturer's protocol, the hsTCRB Kit was used to amplify rearranged TCR beta chain sequences. Sequencing of TCRB libraries was carried out on an Illumina MiSeq. As for the authors' bioinformatics: The kit vendor's proprietary platform handled demultiplexing, trimming and gene mapping. In its TCRdb copy, this immuneACCESS table keeps in-frame sequences only and misses some clones. Where compared with another copy, unresolved V genes explain less than half of these, and the others have no known cause. V and J calls and clone size follow that table, whereas D and trimming were derived from the DNA. This sample gives tens of thousands of clones in total; approximately 65% of them show up just once. About 4.8% of the sample is in the top ten clones.

From cysteine to phenylalanine, the CDR3 is 15 amino acids long. Only CDR3 DNA is held: 45 bases, read in frame from base 1. The germline V gene sets CDR1 to MGHRA and CDR2 to YSYEKL. At the junction V is shortened by 0 bases and J by 6 bases, with 12 bases in between. Points on this clone: There is no known antigen for this receptor. Base qualities are not provided; no much larger clone lies one nucleotide away.

The source of this sequence is a man aged 40-49 years with glioma. Some clones in this sample may be carry-over from other donors' samples. The material was peripheral blood mononuclear cells (PBMCs), obtained from a glioma patient whose treatment included an IDH1 peptide vaccine. This sequence uses TRBV4-1 and TRBJ1-5; the D gene is perhaps TRBD1, on 6 matching bases. The CDR3 protein sequence reads: CASSQDFGGRQPQHF. The nucleotide sequence reads TGCGCCAGCAGCCAAGATTTCGGGGGCCGTCAGCCCCAGCATTTT.